This paragraph reports one TCR beta chain. CDR1 is LNHNV, CDR2 YYDKDF, per germline (reference sequence). Trimming took off 2 bases at V and 1 base at J, with 9 bases between the two ends. The CDR3 covers 15 residues. This specimen comes from a study of T-cell memory formation after mild COVID-19. TCRdb processed the 5' RACE reads anew with MiXCR; each CDR3 protein has one entry. The repertoire has around 250,000 distinct CDR3 sequences, 8% to 10% of them found once; the top ten carry roughly 21%. V gene TRBV15 combines with J gene TRBJ1-5, with D possibly being TRBD1 (6 bases). This TCR came from a man between 18 and 35 years old who had mild COVID-19 (a few samples of this study predate the infection). Cell type and time point are not known. Source material: PBMCs or a T cell subset sorted from them (not recorded which). The CDR3 DNA reads TGTGCCACCAGCAGACACAGGGAGAGCAATCAGCCCCAGCATTTT. It translates to CATSRHRESNQPQHF.